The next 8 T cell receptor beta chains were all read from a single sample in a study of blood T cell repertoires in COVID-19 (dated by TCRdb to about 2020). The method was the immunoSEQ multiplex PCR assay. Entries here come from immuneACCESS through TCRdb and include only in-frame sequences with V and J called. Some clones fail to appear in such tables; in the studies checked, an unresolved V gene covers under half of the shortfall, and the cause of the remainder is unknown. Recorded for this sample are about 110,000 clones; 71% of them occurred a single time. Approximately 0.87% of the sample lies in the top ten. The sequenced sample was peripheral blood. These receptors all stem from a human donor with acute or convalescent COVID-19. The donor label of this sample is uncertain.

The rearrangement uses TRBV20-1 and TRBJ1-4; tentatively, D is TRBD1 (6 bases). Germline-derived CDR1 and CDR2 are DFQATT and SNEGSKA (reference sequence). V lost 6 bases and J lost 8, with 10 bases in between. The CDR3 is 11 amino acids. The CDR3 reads CSAETGEKLFF. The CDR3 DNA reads TGCAGTGCCGAAACAGGGGAAAAACTGTTTTTT.

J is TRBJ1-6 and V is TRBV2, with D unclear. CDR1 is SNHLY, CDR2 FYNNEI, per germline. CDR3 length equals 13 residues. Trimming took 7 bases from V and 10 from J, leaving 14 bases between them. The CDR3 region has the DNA TGTGCCAGCACGGCAGCTAGGGAGTCACCCCTCCACTTT. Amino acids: CASTAARESPLHF. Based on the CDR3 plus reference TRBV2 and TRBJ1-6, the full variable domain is EPEVTQTPSHQVTQMGQEVILRCVPISNHLYFYWYRQILGQKVEFLVSFYNNEISEKSEIFDDQFSVERPDGSNFTLKIRSTKLEDSAMYFCASTAARESPLHFGNGTRLTVT.

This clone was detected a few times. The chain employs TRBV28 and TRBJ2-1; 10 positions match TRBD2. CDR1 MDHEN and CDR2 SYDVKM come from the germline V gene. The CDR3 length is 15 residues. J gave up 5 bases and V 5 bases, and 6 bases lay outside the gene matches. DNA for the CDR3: TGTGCCAGCAGTATCCGGACTAGCGGCCACAATGAGCAGTTCTTC. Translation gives CASSIRTSGHNEQFF.

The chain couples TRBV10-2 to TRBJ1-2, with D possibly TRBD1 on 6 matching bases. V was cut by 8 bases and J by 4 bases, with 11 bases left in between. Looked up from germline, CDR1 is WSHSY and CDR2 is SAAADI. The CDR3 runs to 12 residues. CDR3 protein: CASLTDSYGYTF. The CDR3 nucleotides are TGCGCCAGCCTAACGGACAGCTATGGCTACACCTTC.

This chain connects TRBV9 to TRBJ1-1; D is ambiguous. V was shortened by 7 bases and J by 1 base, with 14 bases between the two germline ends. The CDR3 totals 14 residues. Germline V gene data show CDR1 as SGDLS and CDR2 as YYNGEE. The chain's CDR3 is CASSEQTTNTEAFF. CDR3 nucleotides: TGTGCCAGCTCCGAACAGACGACGAACACTGAAGCTTTCTTT.

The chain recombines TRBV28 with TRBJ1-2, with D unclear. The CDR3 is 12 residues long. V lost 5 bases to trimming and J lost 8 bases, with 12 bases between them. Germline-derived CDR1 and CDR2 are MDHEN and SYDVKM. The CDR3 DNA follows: TGTGCCAGCAGTCCGACGGAGTTCGGCTACACCTTC. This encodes CASSPTEFGYTF.

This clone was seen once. For the CDR3, the DNA is TGTGCCTGGAGTGTACTGACAGGGAATTCACCCCTCCACTTT. This codes for CAWSVLTGNSPLHF. The chain carries TRBV30 and TRBJ1-6, with 7 bases fitting TRBD1. The V segment lost 0 bases and the J segment 7 bases; nucleotides outside the gene matches: 3. CDR3 length: 14 amino acids. Germline assignment: CDR1 GTSNPN and CDR2 SVGIG (reference sequence).

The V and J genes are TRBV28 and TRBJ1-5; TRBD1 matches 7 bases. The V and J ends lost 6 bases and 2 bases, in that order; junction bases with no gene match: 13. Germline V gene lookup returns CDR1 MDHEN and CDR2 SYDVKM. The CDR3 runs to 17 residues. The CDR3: CASRRGLRQGRNQPQHF. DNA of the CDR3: TGTGCCAGCAGAAGGGGTTTACGACAGGGACGCAATCAGCCCCAGCATTTT.